These 27 T cell receptor beta chains were all obtained from the same sample, sequenced in a study of blood T cell repertoires in COVID-19. TCRdb's table, derived via immunoSEQ multiplex PCR, lists solely in-frame clones and lacks some. The sample lists roughly 150,000 clones, around nine tenths occurring once. The material sequenced was peripheral blood. These receptors were obtained from a woman aged 70-85 years with COVID-19, enrolled during active disease.

V usage is TRBV27 and J usage is TRBJ1-1; 9 nucleotides align to TRBD1. J was trimmed by 1 base and V by 4 bases; bases with no gene match: 13. This CDR3 is built from 18 residues. The V gene's germline CDR1 is MNHEY and CDR2 SMNVEV (reference sequence). CDR3 sequence reads: CASSSILLWGQGNTEAFF. Here the CDR3 DNA reads TGTGCCAGCAGTTCCATCCTACTGTGGGGACAGGGGAACACTGAAGCTTTCTTT.

This chain connects TRBV29-1 to TRBJ2-5; 10 bases map to TRBD2. The CDR3 contains 15 residues. Germline assignment: CDR1 SQVTM and CDR2 ANQGSEA. The ends lost 0 bases at V and 6 bases at J; junction bases unmatched: 7. As DNA, the CDR3 is TGCAGCGTTGAAGATCGGACTAGCGGTCCCAAGACCCAGTACTTC. It yields the protein CSVEDRTSGPKTQYF. The complete variable domain, with remaining parts taken from reference TRBV29-1 and TRBJ2-5, reads SAVISQKPSRDICQRGTSLTIQCQVDSQVTMMFWYRQQPGQSLTLIATANQGSEATYESGFVIDKFPISRPNLTFSTLTVSNMSPEDSSIYLCSVEDRTSGPKTQYFGPGTRLLVL.

The V and J genes are TRBV6-1 and TRBJ1-5, with TRBD1 matching over 9 bases. The CDR3 contains 16 residues. Germline V gene data show CDR1 as MNHNS and CDR2 as SASEGT. J lost 7 bases, V lost 4 bases, and 11 bases had no gene match. CDR3 in DNA: TGTGCCAGCAGTGTAAACCCCGACAGGGGGTCACAGCCCCAGCATTTT. Encoded protein: CASSVNPDRGSQPQHF.

In this sample, this clone turned up a few times. CDR3 sequence reads: CASSRPGFVQTEAFF. CDR3 in DNA: TGTGCCAGCAGTAGACCCGGGTTCGTTCAGACTGAAGCTTTCTTT. J is TRBJ1-1 and V is TRBV28; D ambiguous. This CDR3 comprises 15 residues. With 5 bases removed from V and 5 bases from J, the gap between germline ends came to 18 bases. From germline, CDR1 is MDHEN and CDR2 SYDVKM.

This clone has only a few counts. The chain carries TRBV7-2 and TRBJ1-5, with no clear D. CDR3 length equals 13 residues. CDR1 and CDR2 (germline): SGHTA, FQGNSA. Trimming stripped 1 base from V and 4 bases from J, with 5 bases between. CDR3 sequence (DNA): TGTGCCAGCAGCTTAGGGCAGAATCAGCCCCAGCATTTT. It specifies CASSLGQNQPQHF.

The chain recombines TRBV14 with TRBJ2-2, with 9 nucleotides matching TRBD1. V shed 6 bases, J shed 5 bases, and the junction held 4 bases outside the gene matches. Germline CDR1 and CDR2: SGHDN and FVKESK. CDR3 length: 14 amino acids. Here the CDR3 DNA reads TGTGCCAGCAGAGGGACAGGGCCGACCGGGGAGCTGTTTTTT. The encoded protein is CASRGTGPTGELFF.

This chain uses TRBV5-4 with TRBJ2-7; D is perhaps TRBD1 (6 bases). Germline V lookup: CDR1 SGHNT, CDR2 YYREEE (reference sequence). V was clipped by 4 bases and J by 2 bases, with 13 bases between them. The CDR3 runs to 14 residues. CDR3 nucleotide sequence: TGTGCCAGCAGCCCGGGACACCAAACCTACGAGCAGTACTTC. Translated: CASSPGHQTYEQYF.

The J gene is TRBJ1-1, the V gene TRBV5-4, with D uncertain. The CDR3 contains 15 residues. CDR1 and CDR2 (germline): SGHNT, YYREEE (reference sequence). Deletions cut 1 base from V and 0 bases from J, with 10 bases between. The CDR3 loop reads CASSLLPGMNTEAFF. Written as DNA, the CDR3 is TGTGCCAGCAGCTTGCTCCCGGGGATGAACACTGAAGCTTTCTTT.

The rearrangement joins TRBV30 to TRBJ1-2; 9 bases align to TRBD1. CDR1 GTSNPN and CDR2 SVGIG come from the germline V gene (reference sequence). V shed 5 bases and J 2 bases; nucleotides not matched to a gene: 9. This CDR3 is 15 amino acids long. This CDR3 is CAWEPGTGRNYGYTF. The CDR3 bases are TGTGCCTGGGAACCCGGGACAGGGAGGAACTATGGCTACACCTTC.

The chain carries TRBV4-1 and TRBJ1-2; maybe TRBD1 (6 bases). V was shortened by 5 bases and J by 8 bases, with 21 bases between the two germline ends. The germline gives CDR1 MGHRA, CDR2 YSYEKL. The CDR3 extends over 15 amino acids. The CDR3 DNA follows: TGCGCCAGCAGCGACCGGGACAAGGGAATGTGGGGCTACACCTTC. Translated, it gives CASSDRDKGMWGYTF.

This chain connects TRBV13 to TRBJ2-1; 8 bases are shared with TRBD1. Trimming cost V 5 bases and J 7 bases; bases outside gene matches: 7. Looked up from germline, CDR1 is PRHDT and CDR2 is FYEKMQ (reference sequence). This CDR3 has 14 amino acids. The CDR3 protein is CASSPRTGFNEQFF. CDR3 sequence (DNA): TGTGCCAGCAGCCCTAGGACAGGGTTTAATGAGCAGTTCTTC.

J is TRBJ2-6 and V is TRBV15; D is perhaps TRBD2 (5 bases). The CDR3 spans 17 residues. Trimming removed 0 bases at V and 2 bases at J, with 11 bases between. CDR1 LNHNV and CDR2 YYDKDF come from the germline V gene (reference sequence). The CDR3 nucleotides read TGTGCCACCAGCAGAGATGTTGGAGCGGCTGGGGCCAACGTCCTGACTTTC. Translated: CATSRDVGAAGANVLTF.

A few counts support this clone. The chain combines TRBV28 with TRBJ1-6; 8 bases align to TRBD1. V shed 5 bases, J shed 6 bases, and the junction held 6 bases outside the gene matches. Per the germline V gene, CDR1 is MDHEN and CDR2 is SYDVKM. The CDR3 extends over 15 amino acids. CDR3 sequence reads: CASSPTGGVNSPLHF. CDR3 bases: TGTGCCAGCAGTCCTACAGGGGGTGTTAATTCACCCCTCCACTTT.

The chain employs TRBV19 and TRBJ1-3, with D possibly being TRBD1 (5 bases). The CDR3 totals 16 residues. V gave up 5 bases and J gave up 0 bases, with 14 bases separating them. Germline assignment: CDR1 LNHDA and CDR2 SQIVND (reference sequence). CDR3 residues: CASSSQTGVSGNTIYF. Here the CDR3 DNA reads TGTGCCAGTAGTTCCCAAACAGGAGTCTCTGGAAACACCATATATTTT.

The V and J genes are TRBV2 and TRBJ2-1; TRBD1 aligns across 8 bases. CDR3 length equals 14 residues. V lost 4 bases and J lost 4; bases outside the gene matches: 3. Germline V gene lookup returns CDR1 SNHLY and CDR2 FYNNEI. The CDR3 spells CASSARTGYNEQFF. The CDR3 DNA is TGTGCCAGCAGTGCAAGGACAGGGTACAATGAGCAGTTCTTC.

The genes are TRBV5-1 and TRBJ1-1, with 7 bases identical to TRBD1. V lost 0 bases and J lost 8; bases outside the gene matches: 7. Germline-derived CDR1 and CDR2 are SGHRS and YFSETQ. CDR3 length equals 14 residues. The CDR3 DNA reads as TGCGCCAGCAGCTTGGGATGGGACAGCCAAGAAGCTTTCTTT. Translation gives CASSLGWDSQEAFF. Together with reference TRBV5-1 and TRBJ1-1, the CDR3 gives the full variable domain: KAGVTQTPRYLIKTRGQQVTLSCSPISGHRSVSWYQQTPGQGLQFLFEYFSETQRNKGNFPGRFSGRQFSNSRSEMNVSTLELGDSALYLCASSLGWDSQEAFFGQGTRLTVV.

The chain combines TRBV3-1 (or the pseudogene TRBV3-2) with TRBJ1-1; TRBD1 agrees at 7 bases. Germline V gives CDR1 LGHDT, CDR2 YNNKEL (reference sequence). The junction had 6 bases not matched to a gene; V was cut back by 4 bases and J by 1 base. The CDR3 is made up of 15 amino acids. CDR3 in DNA: TGTGCCAGCAGCCCCTACAGGGGAGGGAACACTGAAGCTTTCTTT. It encodes CASSPYRGGNTEAFF.

The rearrangement links TRBV3-1 (or the pseudogene TRBV3-2) to TRBJ2-7; 9 positions match TRBD1. The V gene's germline CDR1 is LGHDT and CDR2 YNNKEL (reference sequence). CDR3 length: 14 amino acids. With V trimmed by 4 bases and J by 5 bases, 6 bases remained unmatched. This CDR3 reads CASSPSTGGNEQYF. DNA of the CDR3: TGTGCCAGCAGCCCTTCGACAGGGGGGAACGAGCAGTACTTC.

The CDR3 sequence: CASSSTIGRDTEAFF. CDR3 nucleotide sequence: TGTGCCAGCAGCTCTACCATAGGGAGAGACACTGAAGCTTTCTTT. The rearrangement uses TRBV7-9 and TRBJ1-1; D is unclear. V was trimmed by 4 bases and J by 3 bases, leaving 15 bases between them. The germline V gene encodes CDR1 SEHNR and CDR2 FQNEAQ (reference sequence). The CDR3 totals 15 residues.

The CDR3, as DNA: TGTGCCAGCAGCACGCGGGGGATGGGCTACGAGCAGTACTTC. Translating gives CASSTRGMGYEQYF. The chain employs TRBV11-1 and TRBJ2-7; 7 bases fit TRBD2. This CDR3 has 14 residues. Trimming removed 5 bases from V and 3 bases from J; junction bases left unmatched: 7. The germline CDR1 and CDR2 sequences are SGHAT and FQDESV (reference sequence).

The V and J genes are TRBV19 and TRBJ1-2; the D gene is possibly TRBD1 (5 bases). CDR1 LNHDA and CDR2 SQIVND come from the germline V gene (reference sequence). This CDR3 has 15 amino acids. Trimming removed 7 bases at V and 0 bases at J, with 15 bases between. CDR3 DNA: TGTGCCAGTAAGGAAAGGGGCCAGCCTAACTATGGCTACACCTTC. Its protein product is CASKERGQPNYGYTF.

The genes are TRBV20-1 and TRBJ2-3, with D possibly TRBD1 on 5 matching bases. CDR1 is DFQATT, CDR2 SNEGSKA, per germline (reference sequence). CDR3 size: 11 residues. The CDR3 loop is CSAYRGNTQYF. CDR3 in DNA: TGCAGCGCTTATAGGGGAAATACGCAGTATTTT.

The chain carries TRBV2 and TRBJ1-1, with 7 bases matching TRBD1. The CDR3 is 14 amino acids. Germline V gives CDR1 SNHLY, CDR2 FYNNEI. V lost 4 bases, J lost 5 bases, and 7 bases stayed unmatched. CDR3 sequence: CASSVRQGGTEAFF. The CDR3 nucleotides are TGTGCCAGCAGTGTTAGACAGGGAGGAACTGAAGCTTTCTTT.

The chain couples TRBV5-1 to TRBJ2-2; 7 bases line up with TRBD2. This CDR3 contains 17 residues. Unmatched junction bases numbered 9, after V lost 4 bases and J lost 0 bases. The germline V gene has CDR1 SGHRS and CDR2 YFSETQ. CDR3 sequence: CASSLDEGRANTGELFF. DNA for the CDR3: TGCGCCAGCAGCCTAGACGAGGGGAGGGCGAACACCGGGGAGCTGTTTTTT.

The chain combines TRBV21-1 with TRBJ1-2; the D call TRBD1 from the table was never checked on the DNA. TRBV21-1 is termed a pseudogene. The CDR3 extends over 14 amino acids. The CDR3 nucleotides are TGTGCCAGAGCCCGGACAGGGGGTAACTATGGCTACACCTTC. Protein sequence: CARARTGGNYGYTF.

The rearrangement uses TRBV7-9 and TRBJ2-1; D is undetermined. The CDR3 is 13 residues long. The V and J ends lost 5 bases and 6 bases respectively, with 11 bases between them. In germline, CDR1 is SEHNR, CDR2 FQNEAQ (reference sequence). The CDR3 region has the DNA TGTGCCAGCAGCGCTAGAGTGTTCAATGAGCAGTTCTTC. Translated, it gives CASSARVFNEQFF.

This chain uses TRBV18 with TRBJ2-5, with D perhaps matching TRBD2 (5 bases). Germline lookup yields CDR1 KGHSH and CDR2 LQKENI. The length of the CDR3 is 11 residues. The V end was cut by 6 bases, the J end by 5 bases, with 7 bases between. CDR3 DNA sequence: TGTGCCAGCTCCTCGGGGGAGACCCAGTACTTC. Amino acids: CASSSGETQYF.